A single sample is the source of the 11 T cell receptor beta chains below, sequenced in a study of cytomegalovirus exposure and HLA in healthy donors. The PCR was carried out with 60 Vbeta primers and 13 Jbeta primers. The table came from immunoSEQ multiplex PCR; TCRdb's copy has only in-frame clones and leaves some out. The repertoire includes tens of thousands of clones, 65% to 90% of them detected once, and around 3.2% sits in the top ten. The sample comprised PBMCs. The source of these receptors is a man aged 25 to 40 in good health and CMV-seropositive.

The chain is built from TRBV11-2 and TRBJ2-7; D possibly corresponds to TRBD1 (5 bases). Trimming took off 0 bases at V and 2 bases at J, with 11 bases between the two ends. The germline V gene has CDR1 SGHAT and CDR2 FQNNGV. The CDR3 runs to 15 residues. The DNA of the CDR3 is TGTGCCAGCAGCTTAGATCAGGGATCGACCTACGAGCAGTACTTC. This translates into CASSLDQGSTYEQYF. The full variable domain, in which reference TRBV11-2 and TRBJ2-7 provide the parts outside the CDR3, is EAGVAQSPRYKIIEKRQSVAFWCNPISGHATLYWYQQILGQGPKLLIQFQNNGVVDDSQLPKDRFSAERLKGVDSTLKIQPAKLEDSAVYLCASSLDQGSTYEQYFGPGTRLTVT.

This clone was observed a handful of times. The CDR3, as DNA: TGTGCCAGCAGCTTAGCTCGGGCAGGGGGGCAAGAGACCCAGTACTTC. Residues: CASSLARAGGQETQYF. The V and J genes are TRBV11-3 and TRBJ2-5; D is perhaps TRBD1 (7 bases). CDR1 is SGHNT and CDR2 is YENEEA in the germline V gene. This CDR3 has 16 residues. V was clipped by 1 base and J by 2 bases, with 14 bases between them.

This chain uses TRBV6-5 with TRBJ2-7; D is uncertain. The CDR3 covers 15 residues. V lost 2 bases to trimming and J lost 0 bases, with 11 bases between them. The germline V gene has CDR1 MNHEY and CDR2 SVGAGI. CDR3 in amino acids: CASSYAPLSSYEQYF. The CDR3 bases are TGTGCCAGCAGTTACGCCCCGCTTAGCTCCTACGAGCAGTACTTC.

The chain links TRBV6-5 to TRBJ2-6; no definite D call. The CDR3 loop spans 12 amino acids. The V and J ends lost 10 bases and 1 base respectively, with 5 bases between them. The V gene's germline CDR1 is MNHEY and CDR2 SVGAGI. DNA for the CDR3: TGTGCCACCCTATCTGGGGCCAACGTCCTGACTTTC. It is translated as CATLSGANVLTF.

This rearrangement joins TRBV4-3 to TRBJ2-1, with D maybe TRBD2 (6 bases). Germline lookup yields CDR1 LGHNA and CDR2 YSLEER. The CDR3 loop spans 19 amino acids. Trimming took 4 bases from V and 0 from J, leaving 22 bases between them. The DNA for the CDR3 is TGCGCCAGCAGCCTTTCCTTTGGAATGAGCGGGTTCTCCTACAATGAGCAGTTCTTC. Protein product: CASSLSFGMSGFSYNEQFF.

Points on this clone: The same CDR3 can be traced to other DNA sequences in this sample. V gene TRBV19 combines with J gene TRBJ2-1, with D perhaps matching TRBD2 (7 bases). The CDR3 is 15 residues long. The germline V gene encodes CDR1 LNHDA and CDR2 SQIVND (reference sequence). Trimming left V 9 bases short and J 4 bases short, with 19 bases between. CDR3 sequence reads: CASSTLAGAYNEQFF. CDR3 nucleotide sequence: TGTGCCAGCAGCACTCTCGCGGGGGCTTACAATGAGCAGTTCTTC. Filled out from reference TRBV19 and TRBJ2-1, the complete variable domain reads DGGITQSPKYLFRKEGQNVTLSCEQNLNHDAMYWYRQDPGQGLRLIYYSQIVNDFQKGDIAEGYSVSREKKESFPLTVTSAQKNPTAFYLCASSTLAGAYNEQFFGPGTRLTVL.

The CDR3 sequence: CASSRAEANTGELFF. CDR3 nucleotide sequence: TGTGCCAGCAGTCGAGCGGAGGCGAACACCGGGGAGCTGTTTTTT. V and J are TRBV2 and TRBJ2-2, with a weak D call TRBD2 (5 bases). From germline, CDR1 is SNHLY and CDR2 FYNNEI. V was clipped by 5 bases and J by 0 bases, with 10 bases between them. The CDR3 has 15 residues.

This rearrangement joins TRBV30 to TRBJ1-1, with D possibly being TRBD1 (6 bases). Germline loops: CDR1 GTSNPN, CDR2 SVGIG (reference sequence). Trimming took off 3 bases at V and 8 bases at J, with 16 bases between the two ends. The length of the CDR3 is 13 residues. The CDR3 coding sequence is TGTGCCTGGAGGTCCTTGGACAGAACCGAAGCTTTCTTT. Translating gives CAWRSLDRTEAFF.

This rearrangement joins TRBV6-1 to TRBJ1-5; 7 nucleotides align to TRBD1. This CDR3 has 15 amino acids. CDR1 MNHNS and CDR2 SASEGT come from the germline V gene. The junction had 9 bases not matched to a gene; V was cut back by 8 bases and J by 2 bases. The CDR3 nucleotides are TGTGCCAGCCGCCGGGAGGGGGCCGGCAATCAGCCCCAGCATTTT. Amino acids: CASRREGAGNQPQHF.

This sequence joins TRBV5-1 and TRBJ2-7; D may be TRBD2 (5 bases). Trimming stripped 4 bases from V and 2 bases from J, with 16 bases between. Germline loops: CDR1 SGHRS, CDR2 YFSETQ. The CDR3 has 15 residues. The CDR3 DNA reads TGCGCCAGCAGCCCGGAAGTGCAGAGGGCCTACGAGCAGTACTTC. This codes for CASSPEVQRAYEQYF.

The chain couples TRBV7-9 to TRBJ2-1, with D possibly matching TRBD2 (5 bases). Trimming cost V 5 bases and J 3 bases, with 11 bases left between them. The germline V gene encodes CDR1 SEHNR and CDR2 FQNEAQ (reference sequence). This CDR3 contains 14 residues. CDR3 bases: TGTGCCAGCAGCGCTCTCCGGGACTACAATGAGCAGTTCTTC. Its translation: CASSALRDYNEQFF.